This entry describes one T cell receptor (beta chain). What it recognizes is unknown. The CDR3 is made up of 13 amino acids. The V end was cut by 0 bases, the J end by 8 bases, with 10 bases between. Germline-derived CDR1 and CDR2 are LGHNA and YSLEER. This sample stems from a study of T cells after yellow fever vaccination. Study-level points and caveats: A small proportion of clonotypes was detected in both the CD4 and CD8 compartments.

TCRdb re-called the 5' RACE reads through MiXCR, storing one row per CDR3 protein. The profile covers 320,000 or so distinct CDR3 sequences, with roughly 8% appearing a single time and about 16% taken by the ten largest. This sequence joins TRBV4-3 and TRBJ1-1; perhaps TRBD1 as D (5 bases). Source: PBMCs, taken about 41 days after the first yellow fever vaccination. This clonotype originated in a man between 18 and 35 years old who received the YFV17D yellow fever vaccine. The CDR3 DNA follows: TGCGCCAGCAGCCAAGATGGGGCAGGCGAAGCTTTCTTT. Residues: CASSQDGAGEAFF.